These T cell receptor beta chains were read from a single sample in a study of blood T cell repertoires in COVID-19. Sequencing used immunoSEQ multiplex PCR; TCRdb keeps in-frame clones, though not all of them. This table has tens of thousands of clones, 85% to 95% appearing once. The sequenced sample consisted of peripheral blood. The receptors originated from a man aged 55 to 70 with active or convalescent COVID-19. Both conserved end residues are part of each CDR3. The D gene is left open where the match is weak. Clone size is given for some rows only: seen once, a few or many times, or a class if the clone is expanded.

clone size	V gene	J gene	D gene	CDR3 DNA	CDR3 protein
.	TRBV3-1/TRBV3-2	TRBJ2-7	.	TGTGCCAGCAGCCAATATACAGGGTCGTACGAGCAGTACTTC	CASSQYTGSYEQYF
.	TRBV27	TRBJ2-2	.	TGTGCCAGCAGTTTATATATAGGGGAAACCGGGGAGCTGTTTTTT	CASSLYIGETGELFF
.	TRBV18	TRBJ2-3	TRBD2	TGTGCCAGCTCACCAGGACTAGCGGGAGGGTTCACAGATACGCAGTATTTT	CASSPGLAGGFTDTQYF
.	TRBV28	TRBJ2-1	.	TGTGCCAGCATCCTAGACAGGTCTCACAATGAGCAGTTCTTC	CASILDRSHNEQFF
.	TRBV7-2	TRBJ2-7	.	TGTGCCAGCAGCTTTAGCTCCTACGAGCAGTACTTC	CASSFSSYEQYF
once	TRBV20-1	TRBJ2-1	.	TGCAGTGCTAGCGGGGGAGAGCAGTTCTTC	CSASGGEQFF
.	TRBV7-9	TRBJ1-4	.	TGTGCCAGCAGCTTAAACAGGGACAATGAAAAACTGTTTTTT	CASSLNRDNEKLFF
.	TRBV28	TRBJ1-2	.	TGTGCCAGCAGTTTCGGACAGCCCTATGGCTACACCTTC	CASSFGQPYGYTF
.	TRBV11-2	TRBJ2-2	TRBD2	TGTGCCAGCAGCGGGGCTAGCGGGGCCCGGAGACTGTTTTTT	CASSGASGARRLFF
.	TRBV6-5	TRBJ1-6	.	TGTGCCAGCAGCCTCTCTCTATCTGATTCACCCCTCCACTTT	CASSLSLSDSPLHF
.	TRBV2	TRBJ2-7	.	TGTGCCAGCAGTGAACAGGGGATAGGCTACGAGCAGTACTTC	CASSEQGIGYEQYF
.	TRBV10-3	TRBJ2-1	TRBD2	TGTGCCATCAGTGGACATAGCGGGAGCCTCCACTACAATGAGCAGTTCTTC	CAISGHSGSLHYNEQFF
.	TRBV13	TRBJ1-6	TRBD1	TGTGCCAGCAGTACACAGGGGAGTTGGTCACCCCTCCACTTT	CASSTQGSWSPLHF
.	TRBV4-3	TRBJ1-3	.	TGCGCCAGCAGCCCCTCCGTCCCACAGGGCTCTGGAAACACCATATATTTT	CASSPSVPQGSGNTIYF
few	TRBV24-1	TRBJ2-1	TRBD1	TGTGCCACCAGTTCTAGACAGGGGGGGTACAATGAGCAGTTCTTC	CATSSRQGGYNEQFF
.	TRBV16	TRBJ2-5	TRBD2	TGTGCCAGCAGCCAATCGGCGGGAGGGCAAGAGACCCAGTACTTC	CASSQSAGGQETQYF
.	TRBV6-5	TRBJ2-3	.	TGTGCCAGCAGTTCCCCATCAGGAATCACAGATACGCAGTATTTT	CASSSPSGITDTQYF
.	TRBV19	TRBJ1-1	TRBD1	TGTGCCAGTAGTCTCCGGGACAGCCTCCTGAACACTGAAGCTTTCTTT	CASSLRDSLLNTEAFF
few	TRBV14	TRBJ1-1	.	TGTGCCAGCAGCCGGGGCGGACACCTGAACACTGAAGCTTTCTTT	CASSRGGHLNTEAFF
.	TRBV4-1	TRBJ1-4	.	TGCGCCAGCAGCCTACCTCGAGGGACTTCCGACGAAAAACTGTTTTTT	CASSLPRGTSDEKLFF
.	TRBV4-1	TRBJ2-7	TRBD1	TGCGCCAGCAGCCAAGGGACCCAGACAGGGGACCTCTACGAGCAGTACTTC	CASSQGTQTGDLYEQYF
.	TRBV12-3/TRBV12-4	TRBJ1-1	.	TGTGCCAGCAGTGTACAGATGAACACTGAAGCTTTCTTT	CASSVQMNTEAFF
.	TRBV11-1	TRBJ1-5	.	TGTGCCAGCAGCTTGTCAGGCAATCAGCCCCAGCATTTT	CASSLSGNQPQHF
.	TRBV13	TRBJ2-7	.	TGTGCCAGCAGCCCCCCTCTAACAGGCTTTAACTCCTACGAGCAGTACTTC	CASSPPLTGFNSYEQYF
.	TRBV28	TRBJ2-1	TRBD1	TGTGCCAGCAGAAGGAGGGGACAGGGGGGTAATGAGCAGTTCTTC	CASRRRGQGGNEQFF
.	TRBV19	TRBJ2-7	.	TGTGCCAGTACCAATCCGTACAGGGAAGGGACCTACGAGCAGTACTTC	CASTNPYREGTYEQYF
.	TRBV7-2	TRBJ2-3	TRBD1	TGTGCCAGCAGCTCACCCCCGGGACAGGCAAAAGATACGCAGTATTTT	CASSSPPGQAKDTQYF
.	TRBV19	TRBJ2-1	.	TGTGCCAGTAGTCGGGGTGTTCCCACCTACAATGAGCAGTTCTTC	CASSRGVPTYNEQFF
few	TRBV4-3	TRBJ2-2	TRBD1	TGCGCCAGCAGCCAAGACCGGGCAGGGGGCACCGGGGAGCTGTTTTTT	CASSQDRAGGTGELFF
.	TRBV5-1	TRBJ2-5	.	TGCGCCAGCAGCTTCCGGGAACAAGAGACCCAGTACTTC	CASSFREQETQYF
.	TRBV18	TRBJ2-3	TRBD2	TGTGCCAGCTCACCCGGGACTAGCGGGAGTGGGACAGATACGCAGTATTTT	CASSPGTSGSGTDTQYF
once	TRBV2	TRBJ1-3	TRBD1	TGTGCCAGTGGACAGGCAAACTCTGGAAACACCATATATTTT	CASGQANSGNTIYF
few	TRBV6-5	TRBJ1-1	TRBD1	TGTGCCAGCAGTTTCTCAGGGGGAACTGAAGCTTTCTTT	CASSFSGGTEAFF
.	TRBV12-3/TRBV12-4	TRBJ1-2	.	TGTGCCAGCAGTCTCGGGTCTAACTATGGCTACACCTTC	CASSLGSNYGYTF
.	TRBV7-2	TRBJ1-1	TRBD1	TGTGCCAGCAGCTTAGGCTCTTACTTTACAGGGGACGCTGAAGCTTTCTTT	CASSLGSYFTGDAEAFF
.	TRBV25-1	TRBJ2-5	.	TGTGCCAGCAGTGAATATGGAGGGCCGGGAGAGACCCAGTACTTC	CASSEYGGPGETQYF
.	TRBV28	TRBJ2-2	TRBD2	TGTGCCAGCAGTTTGGGGAGGGCCCACACCGGGGAGCTGTTTTTT	CASSLGRAHTGELFF
.	TRBV18	TRBJ1-4	.	TGTGCCAGCTCACTCTTCGGAACTAATGAAAAACTGTTTTTT	CASSLFGTNEKLFF
.	TRBV2	TRBJ2-7	TRBD2	TGTGCCAGCCGGAGCACTAGCGGGGGGTCTTACGAGCAGTACTTC	CASRSTSGGSYEQYF
.	TRBV5-1	TRBJ2-4	.	TGCGCCAGCAGCCTGGGGACTCTAGCCAAAAACATTCAGTACTTC	CASSLGTLAKNIQYF
.	TRBV5-1	TRBJ2-3	.	TGCGCCAGCAGCTTCGGGACACTCAGCACAGATACGCAGTATTTT	CASSFGTLSTDTQYF
few	TRBV2	TRBJ1-4	.	TGTGCCAGCAGTGTGAGACAGACAAACCTTAATGAAAAACTGTTTTTT	CASSVRQTNLNEKLFF
.	TRBV14	TRBJ1-1	.	TGTGCCAGCAGCCAAGACGTTTGGGGGGGTCGTCGTACTGAAGCTTTCTTT	CASSQDVWGGRRTEAFF
.	TRBV7-6	TRBJ2-7	TRBD2	TGTGCCAGCAGCTTGGGACTAGCGGGAGAACACGAGCAGTACTTC	CASSLGLAGEHEQYF
.	TRBV12-3/TRBV12-4	TRBJ2-1	.	TGTGCCAGCAGTAAATTAGTCGATGAGCAGTTCTTC	CASSKLVDEQFF
.	TRBV5-4	TRBJ2-7	TRBD2	TGTGCCAGCAGTTCGGGACTAGCGGGATTCGAGCAGTACTTC	CASSSGLAGFEQYF
.	TRBV18	TRBJ2-1	.	TGTGCCAGCTCACCACGACGGGAGCCGAGCTCCTACAATGAGCAGTTCTTC	CASSPRREPSSYNEQFF
once	TRBV5-4	TRBJ2-7	TRBD1	TGTGCCAGCAGCCCGTGGGACAGGGGGACCTACGAGCAGTACTTC	CASSPWDRGTYEQYF
.	TRBV10-3	TRBJ2-2	TRBD1	TGTGCCATCAGTGTCGGACAGGGGATTGCAACCGGGGAGCTGTTTTTT	CAISVGQGIATGELFF
.	TRBV28	TRBJ2-1	TRBD2	TGTGCCAGCAGTCCCACACGGCTAGCGGGTCCTTACAATGAGCAGTTCTTC	CASSPTRLAGPYNEQFF
.	TRBV7-3	TRBJ2-1	TRBD2	TGTGCCAGCAGCTTAACCGGGAGGTTCAATGAGCAGTTCTTC	CASSLTGRFNEQFF
once	TRBV28	TRBJ2-1	.	TGTGCCAGCAGTTTCCCTTTAGCGTACAATGAGCAGTTCTTC	CASSFPLAYNEQFF
.	TRBV6-2/TRBV6-3	TRBJ2-3	TRBD1	TGTGCCAGCAGTTACGAACAGGGGATCGACTTCCGCACAGATACGCAGTATTTT	CASSYEQGIDFRTDTQYF
.	TRBV9	TRBJ2-6	.	TGTGCCAGCAGCGTCGGGGGTTGGGACTCTGGGGCCAACGTCCTGACTTTC	CASSVGGWDSGANVLTF
.	TRBV4-1	TRBJ1-5	TRBD1	TGCGCCAGCAGCCAAACAGGGGGCGGCAATCAGCCCCAGCATTTT	CASSQTGGGNQPQHF
.	TRBV6-2/TRBV6-3	TRBJ1-6	TRBD1	TGTGCCAGCAGTCGCCCCACCGGGACAGGGGTTGGAAGTAATTCACCCCTCCACTTT	CASSRPTGTGVGSNSPLHF
few	TRBV30	TRBJ1-6	.	TGTGCCTGGGACAGCTCCTATAATTCACCCCTCCACTTT	CAWDSSYNSPLHF
.	TRBV27	TRBJ1-1	.	TGTGCCAGCAGTTTAAACGGTGCGAACACTGAAGCTTTCTTT	CASSLNGANTEAFF